These 10 T cell receptor beta chains came from one sample sequenced in a study of blood T cell repertoires in COVID-19. Data came from immunoSEQ multiplex PCR; TCRdb stores just in-frame clones and leaves some out. The data contain under 150,000 clones, nearly 80% of them seen just once; the ten biggest clones take up 2.5% to 3%. The specimen was PBMCs or T cells enriched from blood (not recorded which). The receptor source for this set is a woman between 45 and 65 years old who had recovered from COVID-19.

The chain links TRBV6-5 to TRBJ2-1; TRBD2 might be the D (7 bases). V was shortened by 6 bases and J by 7 bases, with 10 bases between the two germline ends. The CDR3 covers 12 residues. Germline lookup yields CDR1 MNHEY and CDR2 SVGAGI. CDR3 loop: CASREGGNEQFF. Here the CDR3 DNA reads TGTGCCAGCAGGGAGGGGGGGAATGAGCAGTTCTTC.

This chain joins TRBV19 and TRBJ1-5, with TRBD1 matching 7 bases. Germline V CDR1 and CDR2: LNHDA, SQIVND (reference sequence). The CDR3 totals 15 residues. The V and J ends lost 5 bases and 2 bases, in that order; junction bases with no gene match: 6. DNA of the CDR3: TGTGCCAGTAGTCTGAAGGGACAGCGCAATCAGCCCCAGCATTTT. This gives the protein CASSLKGQRNQPQHF.

This chain joins TRBV30 and TRBJ2-1; TRBD2 agrees at 10 bases. The CDR3 loop spans 14 amino acids. V lost 4 bases to trimming and J lost 7 bases; unmatched junction nucleotides: 7. Germline loops: CDR1 GTSNPN, CDR2 SVGIG (reference sequence). The CDR3: CAWIRAGGQNEQFF. In DNA form, the CDR3 reads TGTGCCTGGATAAGAGCGGGGGGGCAGAATGAGCAGTTCTTC.

J is TRBJ2-4 and V is TRBV6-5; D perhaps matches TRBD2 (5 bases). Trimming stripped 0 bases from V and 0 bases from J, with 9 bases between. Germline lookup yields CDR1 MNHEY and CDR2 SVGAGI. The CDR3 has 16 amino acids. Written as DNA, the CDR3 is TGTGCCAGCAGTTACTCGAGGGCAGCAGCCAAAAACATTCAGTACTTC. Translating it yields CASSYSRAAAKNIQYF.

In this sample, this clone turned up many times. The chain joins TRBV3-1 (or the pseudogene TRBV3-2) to TRBJ2-2; D unclear. The CDR3 has 12 residues. The V end was cut by 3 bases, the J end by 5 bases, with 4 bases between. CDR1 LGHDT and CDR2 YNNKEL come from the germline V gene (reference sequence). The CDR3 spells CASSHGTGELFF. The CDR3 DNA follows: TGTGCCAGCAGCCACGGGACCGGGGAGCTGTTTTTT.

This clone has more than one count but fewer than ten. The gene calls are TRBV30 and TRBJ1-2, with D perhaps matching TRBD1 (6 bases). Germline V gene sequence: CDR1 GTSNPN, CDR2 SVGIG (reference sequence). The CDR3 covers 14 residues. Deletions cut 1 base from V and 3 bases from J, with 12 bases between. The CDR3 is CAWSAYRVHYGYTF. The CDR3 DNA follows: TGTGCCTGGAGTGCCTACAGGGTACACTATGGCTACACCTTC.

The chain links TRBV19 to TRBJ2-1; a weak D match, TRBD1 (6 bases). V was pared by 4 bases and J by 2 bases, with 9 bases between. The CDR3 is 14 amino acids. Germline assignment: CDR1 LNHDA and CDR2 SQIVND (reference sequence). The CDR3: CASSTRGPYNEQFF. CDR3 in DNA: TGTGCCAGTAGTACCAGGGGACCCTACAATGAGCAGTTCTTC.

The chain has TRBV27 and TRBJ1-4; a possible D gene is TRBD1 (5 bases). The CDR3 is 14 amino acids. CDR1 and CDR2 from the germline V gene are MNHEY and SMNVEV (reference sequence). V shed 5 bases and J shed 4 bases, with 11 bases lying between them. The CDR3 sequence is CASSAGGNNEKLFF. The DNA for the CDR3 is TGTGCCAGCAGTGCGGGGGGGAATAATGAAAAACTGTTTTTT.

The chain links TRBV5-1 to TRBJ1-1; D is undetermined. The germline CDR1 and CDR2 sequences are SGHRS and YFSETQ. The CDR3 sequence is 14 residues long. V lost 6 bases and J 3 bases, leaving 15 bases between the germline ends. Here the CDR3 DNA reads TGCGCCAGCACCCTCAAGCGGGCGGACACTGAAGCTTTCTTT. The encoded protein is CASTLKRADTEAFF.

V gene TRBV3-1 (or the pseudogene TRBV3-2) combines with J gene TRBJ2-1; TRBD1 matches at 7 bases. There are 13 residues in the CDR3. J gave up 4 bases and V 9 bases, and 6 bases lay outside the gene matches. CDR1 and CDR2 (germline): LGHDT, YNNKEL (reference sequence). This CDR3 reads CASIDRVYNEQFF. The CDR3 nucleotides read TGTGCCAGTATCGACAGGGTATACAATGAGCAGTTCTTC.